A selection of T cell receptor beta chains follows, all from one sample in a study of beta chain features in type 1 diabetes. Profiling relied on immunoSEQ multiplex PCR, and the TCRdb table lists in-frame clones only, not all of them. Among 300,000 to 450,000 clones listed, 20% were seen once. The sample comprised naive CD4+ T cells from blood. These receptors all stem from a woman in her late teens or twenties in good health. CDR3s include the opening cysteine and the closing phenylalanine or tryptophan. Each record gives: J gene, D gene, clone size, V gene, CDR3 DNA, CDR3 protein. The D gene is left open where the match is weak. Size is omitted from some rows. Given values are once, few, many or a class for expanded clones.

>TRBJ2-5|TRBD2|.|TRBV7-3
TGTGCCAGCAGCCCCGGACTAGCGGGGGGGCAATCAGAGACCCAGTACTTC
CASSPGLAGGQSETQYF
>TRBJ1-4|.|.|TRBV7-3
TGTGCCAGCAGAGCAGGGTTCGCGGTGAATGAAAAACTGTTTTTT
CASRAGFAVNEKLFF
>TRBJ2-7|.|.|TRBV12-5
TGTGCTAGTGGTTTGAGGCAGACATACGAGCAGTACTTC
CASGLRQTYEQYF
>TRBJ2-1|.|.|TRBV11-2
TGTGCCAGCAGCCCAGAAGTACAGCGGAGGTTCAATGAGCAGTTCTTC
CASSPEVQRRFNEQFF
>TRBJ1-2|.|.|TRBV18
TGTGCCAGCTCGGTACAGCTCTATGGCTACACCTTC
CASSVQLYGYTF
>TRBJ2-7|TRBD2|few|TRBV5-6
TGTGCCAGCAGCTTGGGTCGGCGGGAGCGATACGAGCAGTACTTC
CASSLGRRERYEQYF
>TRBJ2-7|.|.|TRBV14
TGTGCCAGCAGCCCCCGGCTAGAAGGAGACGAGCAGTACTTC
CASSPRLEGDEQYF
>TRBJ1-1|.|.|TRBV29-1
TGCAGCGTCCCCGAGCGGGGGGGTCACACTGAAGCTTTCTTT
CSVPERGGHTEAFF
>TRBJ2-7|TRBD1|.|TRBV29-1
TGCAGCGTTAGGGCGACAGGGGGATACGAGCAGTACTTC
CSVRATGGYEQYF
>TRBJ2-5|TRBD1|few|TRBV28
TGTGCCAGCAGTTCCGGGACAGGGGGCGAAGAGACCCAGTACTTC
CASSSGTGGEETQYF
>TRBJ1-6|.|.|TRBV5-4
TGTGCCAGCAGTTTACAGGGCCTCCTTTCACCCCTCCACTTT
CASSLQGLLSPLHF
>TRBJ2-3|TRBD2|.|TRBV7-8
TGTGCCAGCAGCCCAGGCCGGGAGGGACGCAATACGCAGTATTTT
CASSPGREGRNTQYF
>TRBJ2-4|.|.|TRBV6-6
TGTGCCAGCAGACGAAACGGAGCCAAAAACATTCAGTACTTC
CASRRNGAKNIQYF
>TRBJ1-2|.|.|TRBV19
TGTGCCAGTACCCCTCGCAGGATTGGGGGCTACACCTTC
CASTPRRIGGYTF
>TRBJ1-1|.|few|TRBV4-3
TGCGCCAGCAGCCAGAGCCCAACAGGGAACACTGAAGCTTTCTTT
CASSQSPTGNTEAFF
>TRBJ1-1|.|.|TRBV2
TGTGCCAGCAGGGCGGCCTCTGAAGCTTTCTTT
CASRAASEAFF
>TRBJ1-1|.|.|TRBV5-4
TGTGCCAGCAGCTTGGAGTCCGCGGGCACTGAAGCTTTCTTT
CASSLESAGTEAFF
>TRBJ2-1|TRBD2|few|TRBV7-9
TGTGCCAGCAGCCCGGGACTACTATACAATGAGCAGTTCTTC
CASSPGLLYNEQFF
>TRBJ1-5|.|.|TRBV2
TGTGCCAGCACCCGGGGGGTGCAGAATCAGCCCCAGCATTTT
CASTRGVQNQPQHF
>TRBJ2-1|.|.|TRBV7-8
TGTGCCAGCAGCTTAGCGCTAGGGGTCGGCAATGAGCAGTTCTTC
CASSLALGVGNEQFF
>TRBJ1-1|.|.|TRBV5-4
TGTGCCAGCTCCAACGCGGGGGCCCTGAACACTGAAGCTTTCTTT
CASSNAGALNTEAFF
>TRBJ1-1|.|.|TRBV20-1
TGCAGTGCCGGCAGGTCTACTGAAGCTTTCTTT
CSAGRSTEAFF
>TRBJ2-7|.|few|TRBV4-3
TGCGCCAGCAGCCAAGACCGAGACAGCCCCTACGAGCAGTACTTC
CASSQDRDSPYEQYF
>TRBJ2-5|TRBD2|.|TRBV4-1
TGCGCCAGCAGCCAAGAGTCCGGGAGGTGGAAAGAGACCCAGTACTTC
CASSQESGRWKETQYF
>TRBJ2-3|TRBD2|.|TRBV5-4
TGTGCCAGCAGCGGGGGGGGATTGGGCACAGATACGCAGTATTTT
CASSGGGLGTDTQYF
>TRBJ2-5|.|few|TRBV5-1
TGCGCCAGCAGCCGAGGTGGGGGCGGCGGATCGCAAGAGACCCAGTACTTC
CASSRGGGGGSQETQYF
>TRBJ2-5|.|few|TRBV5-1
TGCGCCAGCAGCTTGGCCCCCCGCCAAGAGACCCAGTACTTC
CASSLAPRQETQYF
>TRBJ2-7|TRBD1|few|TRBV4-3
TGCGCCAGCAGCCAAGACCGCAGGGGGTACGAGCAGTACTTC
CASSQDRRGYEQYF
>TRBJ2-3|TRBD2|few|TRBV7-3
TGTGCCAGCAGCTTATTCAGCGGGGGGGCCAGAGATACGCAGTATTTT
CASSLFSGGARDTQYF
>TRBJ2-7|TRBD2|few|TRBV7-2
TGTGCCAGCAGCTTAGAGCCCGGGGGGGCCTACGAGCAGTACTTC
CASSLEPGGAYEQYF
>TRBJ2-1|TRBD2|.|TRBV2
TGTGCCAGCAGTGAAGCAGGGTGGGGGGGTGAGCAGTTCTTC
CASSEAGWGGEQFF
>TRBJ2-3|.|few|TRBV19
TGTGCCAGTAGTGCAGGACTGGAGAGAACGCAGTATTTT
CASSAGLERTQYF
>TRBJ2-1|TRBD2|.|TRBV11-3
TGTGCCAGCAGCTTCGCCGGGACTAGCGGGGCGAATGAGCAGTTCTTC
CASSFAGTSGANEQFF
>TRBJ1-2|.|few|TRBV4-3
TGCGCCAGCAGCCAAGATGGGAGGGACCCTGGCTACACCTTC
CASSQDGRDPGYTF
>TRBJ1-1|.|once|TRBV19
TGTGCCAGTAGTACCCTGGCAGGGGAAGCTTTCTTT
CASSTLAGEAFF
>TRBJ2-4|TRBD2|.|TRBV2
TGTGCCAGCAGTGCCGGACTAGCGGGAGCCAAAAACATTCAGTACTTC
CASSAGLAGAKNIQYF
>TRBJ1-2|.|.|TRBV5-1
TGCGCCAGTTCGGGGGGATCTAACTATGGCTACACCTTC
CASSGGSNYGYTF
>TRBJ2-5|.|.|TRBV10-3
TGTGCCATCAGCCCAGGGGATCAAGAGACCCAGTACTTC
CAISPGDQETQYF
>TRBJ1-1|.|.|TRBV6-5
TGTGCCAGCAGTTCTAACACTGAAGCTTTCTTT
CASSSNTEAFF
>TRBJ1-1|.|.|TRBV2
TGTGCCAGCAGTAACAGGGTAGGGGGCACTGAAGCTTTCTTT
CASSNRVGGTEAFF
>TRBJ2-5|.|few|TRBV5-4
TGTGCCAGCAGCTTGTCTCGGCAATTGGAGCAGGAGACCCAGTACTTC
CASSLSRQLEQETQYF
>TRBJ2-3|TRBD1|few|TRBV14
TGTGCCAGCAGCCAAGACCTCGGACAGGGAGTGGGCACAGATACGCAGTATTTT
CASSQDLGQGVGTDTQYF
>TRBJ2-1|TRBD2|.|TRBV2
TGTGCCAGCAACAAGCGGGAGGACTACAATGAGCAGTTCTTC
CASNKREDYNEQFF
>TRBJ2-7|.|few|TRBV2
TGTGCCAGCAGTGAGCTCAGGGGCCCCAACGAGCAGTACTTC
CASSELRGPNEQYF
>TRBJ2-2|.|.|TRBV18
TGTGCCAGCTCAGCACACGAGAGAAACACCGGGGAGCTGTTTTTT
CASSAHERNTGELFF
>TRBJ2-1|TRBD2|.|TRBV10-3
TGTGCCATCAGTGATTTAGCGGGAGCAGGTAATGAGCAGTTCTTC
CAISDLAGAGNEQFF
>TRBJ2-1|.|.|TRBV5-1
TGCGCCAGCAGCTTGGAACCGAGCAATGAGCAGTTCTTC
CASSLEPSNEQFF
>TRBJ2-7|TRBD2|few|TRBV4-1
TGCGCCAGCAGCCAAGATGAGGGGCGCGGGAGCCACGAGCAGTACTTC
CASSQDEGRGSHEQYF
>TRBJ2-5|TRBD2|.|TRBV10-3
TGTGCCATCAGTGAAATTAGGCTCGCTAGCGGGGTACAAGAGACCCAGTACTTC
CAISEIRLASGVQETQYF
>TRBJ2-7|.|.|TRBV4-2
TGTGCCAGCAGCCAAGGAATGGCGGGGAGTGGGACAGTCACCTACGAGCAGTACTTC
CASSQGMAGSGTVTYEQYF
>TRBJ1-1|.|.|TRBV11-3
TGTGCCAGCAGCTTACGGAGGCAGAGTGAAGCTTTCTTT
CASSLRRQSEAFF
>TRBJ2-1|TRBD2|.|TRBV5-8
TGTGCCAGCAGCTCGGGACTAGCGCACAGTCTCACCTACAATGAGCAGTTCTTC
CASSSGLAHSLTYNEQFF
>TRBJ2-7|.|few|TRBV29-1
TGCAGCGTTGCTCGGGTAGGAGACGAGCAGTACTTC
CSVARVGDEQYF